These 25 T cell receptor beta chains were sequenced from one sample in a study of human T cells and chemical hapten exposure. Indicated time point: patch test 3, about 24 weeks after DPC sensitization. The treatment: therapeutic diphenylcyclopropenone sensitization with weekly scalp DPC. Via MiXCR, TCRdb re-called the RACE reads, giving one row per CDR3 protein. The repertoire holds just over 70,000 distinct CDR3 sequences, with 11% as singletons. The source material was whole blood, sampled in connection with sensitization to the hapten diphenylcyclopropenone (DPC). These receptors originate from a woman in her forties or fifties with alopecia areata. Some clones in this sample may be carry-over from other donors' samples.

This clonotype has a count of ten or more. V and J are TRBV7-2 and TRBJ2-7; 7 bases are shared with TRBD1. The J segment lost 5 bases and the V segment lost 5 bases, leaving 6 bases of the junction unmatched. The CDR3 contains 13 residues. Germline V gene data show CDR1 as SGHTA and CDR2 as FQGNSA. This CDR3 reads CASSVTGVHEQYF. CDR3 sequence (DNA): TGTGCCAGCAGCGTCACAGGGGTTCACGAGCAGTACTTC. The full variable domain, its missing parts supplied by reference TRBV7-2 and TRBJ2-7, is GAGVSQSPSNKVTEKGKDVELRCDPISGHTALYWYRQSLGQGLEFLIYFQGNSAPDKSGLPSDRFSAERTGGSVSTLTIQRTQQEDSAVYLCASSVTGVHEQYFGPGTRLTVT.

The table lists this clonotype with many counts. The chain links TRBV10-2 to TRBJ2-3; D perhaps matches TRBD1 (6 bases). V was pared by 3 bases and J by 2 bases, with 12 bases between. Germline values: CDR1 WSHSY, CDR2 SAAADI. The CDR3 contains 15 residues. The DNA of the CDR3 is TGCGCCAGCAGTGAACGGGACAAGCACACAGATACGCAGTATTTT. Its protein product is CASSERDKHTDTQYF.

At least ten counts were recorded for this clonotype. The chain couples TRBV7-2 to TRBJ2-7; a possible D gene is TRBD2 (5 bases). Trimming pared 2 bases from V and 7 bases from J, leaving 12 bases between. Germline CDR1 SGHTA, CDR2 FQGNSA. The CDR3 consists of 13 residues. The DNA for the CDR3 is TGTGCCAGCAGCTTACCCGGCCGGGGTGAGCAGTACTTC. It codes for CASSLPGRGEQYF.

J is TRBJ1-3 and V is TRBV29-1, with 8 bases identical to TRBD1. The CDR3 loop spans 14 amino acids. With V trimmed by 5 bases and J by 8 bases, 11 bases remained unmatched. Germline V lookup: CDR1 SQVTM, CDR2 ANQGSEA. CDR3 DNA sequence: TGCAGCGTTTTGACAGGGGACGCTCCGGACACCATATATTTT. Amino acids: CSVLTGDAPDTIYF.

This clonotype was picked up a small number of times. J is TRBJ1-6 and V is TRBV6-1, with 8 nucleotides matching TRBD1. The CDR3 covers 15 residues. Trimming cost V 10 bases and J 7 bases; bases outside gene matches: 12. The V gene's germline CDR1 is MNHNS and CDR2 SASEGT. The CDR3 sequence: CATTPTGGRNSPLHF. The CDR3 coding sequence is TGTGCCACCACCCCCACAGGGGGTCGGAATTCACCCCTCCACTTT.

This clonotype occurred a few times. The CDR3 region is CASRDRGSDTQYF. CDR3 DNA: TGTGCCAGCAGGGACAGGGGATCAGATACGCAGTATTTT. The chain has TRBV27 and TRBJ2-3, with 9 nucleotides matching TRBD1. Germline V gene sequence: CDR1 MNHEY, CDR2 SMNVEV (reference sequence). This CDR3 spans 13 amino acids. V shed 6 bases and J 4 bases; nucleotides not matched to a gene: 2.

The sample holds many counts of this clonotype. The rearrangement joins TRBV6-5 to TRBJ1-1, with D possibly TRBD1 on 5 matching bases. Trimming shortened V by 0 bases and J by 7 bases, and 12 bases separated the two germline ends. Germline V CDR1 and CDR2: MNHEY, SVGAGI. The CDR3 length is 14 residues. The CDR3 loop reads CASSYSILGDEAFF. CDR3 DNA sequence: TGTGCCAGCAGTTACTCGATTTTGGGGGATGAAGCTTTCTTT.

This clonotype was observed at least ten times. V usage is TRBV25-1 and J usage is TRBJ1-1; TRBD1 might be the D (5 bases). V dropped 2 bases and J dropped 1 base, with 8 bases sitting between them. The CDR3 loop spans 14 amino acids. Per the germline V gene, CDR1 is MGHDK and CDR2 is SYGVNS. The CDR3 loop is CASSETRANTEAFF. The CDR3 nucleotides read TGTGCCAGCAGTGAAACCAGGGCGAACACTGAAGCTTTCTTT.

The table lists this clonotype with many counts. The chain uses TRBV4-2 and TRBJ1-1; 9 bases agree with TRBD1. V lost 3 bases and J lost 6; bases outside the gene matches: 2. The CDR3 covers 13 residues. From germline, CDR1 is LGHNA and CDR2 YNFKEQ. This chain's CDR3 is CASSHRTGAEAFF. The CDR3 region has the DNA TGTGCCAGCAGCCATAGGACAGGGGCTGAAGCTTTCTTT.

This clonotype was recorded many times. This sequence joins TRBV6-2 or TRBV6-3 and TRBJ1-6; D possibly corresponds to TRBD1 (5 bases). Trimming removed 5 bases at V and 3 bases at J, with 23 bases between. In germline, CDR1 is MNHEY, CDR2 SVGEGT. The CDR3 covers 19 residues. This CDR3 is CASSKPPPGPEGYNSPLHF. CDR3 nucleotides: TGTGCCAGCAGTAAGCCACCGCCAGGGCCCGAGGGCTATAATTCACCCCTCCACTTT.

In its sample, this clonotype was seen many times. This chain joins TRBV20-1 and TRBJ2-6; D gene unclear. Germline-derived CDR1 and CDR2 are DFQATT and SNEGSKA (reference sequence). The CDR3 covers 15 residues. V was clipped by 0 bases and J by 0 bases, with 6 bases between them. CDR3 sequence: CSAREQSSGANVLTF. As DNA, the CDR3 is TGCAGTGCTAGAGAGCAGAGCTCTGGGGCCAACGTCCTGACTTTC.

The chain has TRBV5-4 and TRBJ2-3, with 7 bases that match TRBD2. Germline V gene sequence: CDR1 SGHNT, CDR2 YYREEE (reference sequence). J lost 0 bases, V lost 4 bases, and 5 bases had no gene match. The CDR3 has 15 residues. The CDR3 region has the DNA TGTGCCAGCAGCGAGGGGACTATGAGCACAGATACGCAGTATTTT. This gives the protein CASSEGTMSTDTQYF.

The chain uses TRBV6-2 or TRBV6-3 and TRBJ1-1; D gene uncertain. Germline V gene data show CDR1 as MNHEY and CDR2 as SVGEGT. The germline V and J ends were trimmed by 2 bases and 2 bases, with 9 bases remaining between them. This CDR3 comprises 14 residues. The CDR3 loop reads CASSYRPTNTEAFF. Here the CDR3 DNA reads TGTGCCAGCAGTTACCGGCCGACTAACACTGAAGCTTTCTTT.

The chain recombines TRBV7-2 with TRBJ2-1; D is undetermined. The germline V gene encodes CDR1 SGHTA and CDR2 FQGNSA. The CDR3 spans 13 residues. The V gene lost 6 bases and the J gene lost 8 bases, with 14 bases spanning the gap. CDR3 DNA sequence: TGTGCCAGCAGTTCCGGGCCGCGGTATGAGCAGTTCTTC. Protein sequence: CASSSGPRYEQFF. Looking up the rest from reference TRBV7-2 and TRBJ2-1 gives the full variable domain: GAGVSQSPSNKVTEKGKDVELRCDPISGHTALYWYRQSLGQGLEFLIYFQGNSAPDKSGLPSDRFSAERTGGSVSTLTIQRTQQEDSAVYLCASSSGPRYEQFFGPGTRLTVL.

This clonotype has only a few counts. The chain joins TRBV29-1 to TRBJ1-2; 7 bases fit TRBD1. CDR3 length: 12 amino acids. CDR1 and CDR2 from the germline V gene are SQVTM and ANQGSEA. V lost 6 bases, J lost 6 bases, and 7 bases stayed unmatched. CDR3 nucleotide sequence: TGCAGCGTCTCACGGGGGACAGATGGCTACACCTTC. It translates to CSVSRGTDGYTF.

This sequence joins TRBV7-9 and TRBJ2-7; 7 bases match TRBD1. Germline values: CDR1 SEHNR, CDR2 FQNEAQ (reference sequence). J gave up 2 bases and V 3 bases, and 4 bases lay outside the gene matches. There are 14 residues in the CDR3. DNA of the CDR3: TGTGCCAGCAGCTTTCACGGGACAGCCTACGAGCAGTACTTC. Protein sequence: CASSFHGTAYEQYF.

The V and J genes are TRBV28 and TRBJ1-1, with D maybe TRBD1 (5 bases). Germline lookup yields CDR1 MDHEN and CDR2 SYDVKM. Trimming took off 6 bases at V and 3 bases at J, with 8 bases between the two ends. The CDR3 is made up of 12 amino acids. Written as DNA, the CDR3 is TGTGCCAGCAGGACAGCGGACACTGAAGCTTTCTTT. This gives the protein CASRTADTEAFF.

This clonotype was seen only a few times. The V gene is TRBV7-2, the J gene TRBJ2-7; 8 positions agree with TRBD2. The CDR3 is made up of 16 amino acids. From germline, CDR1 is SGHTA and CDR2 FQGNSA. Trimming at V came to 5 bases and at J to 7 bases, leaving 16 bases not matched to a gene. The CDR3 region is CASSPTGGTRMEEQYF. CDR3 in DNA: TGTGCCAGCAGCCCTACTGGTGGGACTAGGATGGAAGAGCAGTACTTC.

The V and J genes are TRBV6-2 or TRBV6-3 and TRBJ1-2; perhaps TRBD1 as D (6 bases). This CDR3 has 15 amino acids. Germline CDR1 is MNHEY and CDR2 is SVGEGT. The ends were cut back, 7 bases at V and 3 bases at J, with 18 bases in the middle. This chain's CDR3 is CASMGRGAGDYGYTF. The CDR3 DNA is TGTGCCAGCATGGGTCGCGGGGCAGGGGACTATGGCTACACCTTC.

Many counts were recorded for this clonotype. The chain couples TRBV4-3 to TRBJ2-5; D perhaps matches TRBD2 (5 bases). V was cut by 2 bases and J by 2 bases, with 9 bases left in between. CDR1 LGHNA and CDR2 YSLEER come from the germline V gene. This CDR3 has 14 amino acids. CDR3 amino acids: CASSQNTGQETQYF. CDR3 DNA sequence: TGCGCCAGCAGCCAAAATACGGGACAAGAGACCCAGTACTTC.

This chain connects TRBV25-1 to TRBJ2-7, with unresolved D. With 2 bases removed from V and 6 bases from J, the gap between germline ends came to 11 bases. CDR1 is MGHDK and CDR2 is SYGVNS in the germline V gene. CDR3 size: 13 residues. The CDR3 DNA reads TGTGCCAGCAGTGAAGGCGGCATCAGCGAGCAGTACTTC. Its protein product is CASSEGGISEQYF.

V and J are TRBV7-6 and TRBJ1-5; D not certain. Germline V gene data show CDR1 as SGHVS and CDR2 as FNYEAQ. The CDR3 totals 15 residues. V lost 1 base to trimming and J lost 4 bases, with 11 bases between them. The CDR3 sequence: CASSLGPSRNQPQHF. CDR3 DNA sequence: TGTGCCAGCAGCTTAGGGCCCTCGCGAAATCAGCCCCAGCATTTT.

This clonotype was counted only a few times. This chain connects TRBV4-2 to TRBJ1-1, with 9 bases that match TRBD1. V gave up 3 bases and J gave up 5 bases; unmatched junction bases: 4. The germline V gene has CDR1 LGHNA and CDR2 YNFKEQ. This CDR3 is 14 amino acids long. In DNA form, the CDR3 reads TGTGCCAGCAGCCAGACAGGGGGAGGGACTGAAGCTTTCTTT. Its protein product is CASSQTGGGTEAFF.

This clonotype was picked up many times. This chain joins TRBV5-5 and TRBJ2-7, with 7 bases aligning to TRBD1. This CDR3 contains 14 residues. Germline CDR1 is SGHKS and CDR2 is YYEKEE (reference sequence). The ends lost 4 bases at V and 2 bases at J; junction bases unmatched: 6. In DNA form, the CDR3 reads TGTGCCAGCAGCCCGACAGGGACCGCCTACGAGCAGTACTTC. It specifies CASSPTGTAYEQYF. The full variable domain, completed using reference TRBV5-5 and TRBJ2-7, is DAGVTQSPTHLIKTRGQQVTLRCSPISGHKSVSWYQQVLGQGPQFIFQYYEKEERGRGNFPDRFSARQFPNYSSELNVNALLLGDSALYLCASSPTGTAYEQYFGPGTRLTVT.

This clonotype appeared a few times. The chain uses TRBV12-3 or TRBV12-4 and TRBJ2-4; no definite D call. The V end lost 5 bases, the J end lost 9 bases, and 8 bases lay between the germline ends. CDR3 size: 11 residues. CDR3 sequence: CASSLTPIQYF. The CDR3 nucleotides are TGTGCCAGCAGTCTGACCCCCATTCAGTACTTC.